This T cell receptor beta chain was documented in a study of cytomegalovirus exposure and HLA in healthy donors. PCR used 60 Vbeta primers and 13 Jbeta primers. The assay was immunoSEQ multiplex PCR, and TCRdb's table has in-frame clones only and misses some. This table lists 56,000 or so clones. The CDR3 covers 14 residues. CDR1 is SGHRS, CDR2 YFSETQ, per germline. The V and J ends lost 0 bases and 10 bases respectively, with 14 bases between them. The TCR comes from a middle-aged man in good health and CMV-seropositive. V is TRBV5-1 and J is TRBJ2-1, with D perhaps matching TRBD2 (6 bases). Sequencing was performed on PBMCs. The CDR3 bases are TGCGCCAGCAGCTTGGGGCCCTTGGGGGGAGAGCAGTTCTTC. This translates into CASSLGPLGGEQFF.